This T cell receptor (beta chain) was identified during a study of tumor-infiltrating lymphocytes in primary liver carcinoma. Broader study findings: About 7-25% of top clones, no more, were shared by all five regions. Whereas tumor region pairs overlapped more, tumor-adjacent and tumor-blood pairs overlapped less.

Co-extracted RNA and DNA came from approximately 20-30 mg of unsorted bulk tissue. Five separate regions of each tumor underwent sampling. CDR3 length: 15 residues. In germline, CDR1 is SGHNT, CDR2 YENEEA. Remarks on this clonotype: Its target is unknown. A read error may account for a junction end that differs from germline.

With 400 to 550 ng total RNA as template and a constant-region primer, TCR beta cDNA was made. Sequencing libraries for TCR beta derived from three nested multiplex PCR rounds that used slightly modified ARM-PCR. TRBV1-TRBV30 forward and Cbeta reverse primers drove the first two approximately 10-cycle rounds. TCRdb reanalysed the multiplex PCR reads using MiXCR and keeps one entry per CDR3 protein. The sample includes fewer than 110,000 distinct CDR3 sequences, 65% to 75% of them seen just once. The clonotype was recovered from a woman in her sixties or seventies with primary liver carcinoma and hepatitis B virus infection. The chain recombines TRBV11-3 with TRBJ2-1; 8 bases align to TRBD2. The specimen sequenced was liver tumor tissue from sampling region 2. Subset in this sample: tumor region T2, inferior pole. The CDR3 coding sequence is TGTGCCAGCAACCCTCGGGGTAGCGGGAACAATGAACAGTTTTTC. As protein: CASNPRGSGNNEQFF.